Listed below are T cell receptor beta chains from one sample, sequenced in a study of T cells after yellow fever vaccination. TCRdb fed the 5' RACE reads into MiXCR, producing one record per CDR3 protein. The sample holds roughly 62,000 distinct CDR3 sequences; roughly 7.4% are singletons and the top ten take under 45%. The sequenced sample was CD8+ T cells sorted from PBMCs, obtained on the day of the first yellow fever vaccination. The source is a man between 18 and 29 years old who received the YFV17D yellow fever vaccine. CDR3s include the opening cysteine and the closing phenylalanine or tryptophan. A D gene is named only where the DNA matches it firmly. Some rows have no size entry. The others give once, few or many, or a class for an expanded clone.

CDR3 length	J gene	D gene	clone size	V gene	CDR3 protein	CDR3 DNA
15	TRBJ1-2	.	many	TRBV12-3/TRBV12-4	CASSPGHLGNYGYTF	TGTGCCAGCAGTCCTGGACACCTAGGAAACTATGGCTACACCTTC
15	TRBJ1-4	.	many	TRBV6-5	CASSYSNRDGEKLFF	TGTGCCAGCAGTTACTCGAACAGGGACGGGGAAAAACTGTTTTTT
14	TRBJ2-2	.	.	TRBV5-1	CASSWGPNTGELFF	TGCGCCAGCAGTTGGGGACCGAACACCGGGGAGCTGTTTTTT
19	TRBJ1-1	TRBD1	.	TRBV5-1	CASSLEEATGMPRGTEAFF	TGCGCCAGCAGCTTGGAGGAGGCGACAGGGATGCCCCGCGGAACTGAAGCTTTCTTT
14	TRBJ1-1	.	many	TRBV4-1	CASSQGSRDTEAFF	TGCGCCAGCAGCCAGGGATCTAGGGACACTGAAGCTTTCTTT
15	TRBJ2-5	.	.	TRBV12-3/TRBV12-4	CASSPGLSLPETQYF	TGTGCCAGCAGCCCTGGACTCTCACTCCCAGAGACCCAGTACTTC
14	TRBJ1-6	.	.	TRBV7-8	CASSLNPGGSPLHF	TGTGCCAGCAGCTTAAATCCCGGCGGGTCACCCCTCCACTTT
15	TRBJ1-5	.	.	TRBV4-1	CASSQLGRPNQPQHF	TGCGCCAGCAGCCAGCTGGGACGGCCCAATCAGCCCCAGCATTTT
13	TRBJ2-7	TRBD2	few	TRBV20-1	CSARERGRYEQYF	TGCAGTGCTAGAGAGCGGGGGAGATACGAGCAGTACTTC
16	TRBJ2-1	.	.	TRBV6-1	CASSVGDPLPRNEQFF	TGTGCCAGCAGTGTGGGGGACCCCCTCCCTCGCAATGAGCAGTTCTTC
15	TRBJ2-5	TRBD2	many	TRBV2	CASSLRASGEETQYF	TGTGCCAGCAGTCTTCGGGCTAGCGGGGAAGAGACCCAGTACTTC
13	TRBJ1-1	.	.	TRBV4-2	CASSQEKNTEAFF	TGTGCCAGCAGCCAAGAAAAGAACACTGAAGCTTTCTTT
15	TRBJ2-3	TRBD2	medium-sized	TRBV4-2	CASSQDRGGTDTQYF	TGTGCCAGCAGCCAAGATCGGGGGGGCACAGATACGCAGTATTTT
18	TRBJ2-5	TRBD2	few	TRBV27	CASSLSGASGGRGETQYF	TGTGCCAGCAGTTTATCGGGGGCTAGCGGGGGCCGGGGGGAGACCCAGTACTTC
15	TRBJ2-2	.	many	TRBV6-1	CASTLSGEAGGELFF	TGTGCCAGCACCCTATCGGGGGAAGCTGGCGGGGAGCTGTTTTTT
14	TRBJ1-4	.	few	TRBV4-1	CASSQVREGGKVFF	TGCGCCAGCAGCCAGGTCCGGGAGGGCGGAAAAGTGTTTTTT
13	TRBJ1-2	.	many	TRBV7-9	CASSFGGEYGYTF	TGTGCCAGCAGCTTCGGAGGAGAGTATGGCTACACCTTC
14	TRBJ2-5	.	few	TRBV4-2	CASSQELTRETQYF	TGTGCCAGCAGCCAAGAACTGACCCGGGAGACCCAGTACTTC
15	TRBJ2-5	.	many	TRBV12-3/TRBV12-4	CASSLWAQGGETQYF	TGTGCCAGCAGTTTATGGGCACAGGGAGGAGAGACCCAGTACTTC
12	TRBJ1-2	TRBD1	many	TRBV29-1	CSARQGVYGYTF	TGCAGCGCAAGACAGGGCGTCTATGGCTACACCTTC
16	TRBJ2-3	.	few	TRBV12-3/TRBV12-4	CASSYDHGQLGRTQYF	TGTGCCAGCAGTTATGATCATGGCCAACTCGGCCGTACGCAGTATTTT
15	TRBJ2-1	TRBD2	many	TRBV19	CASSQTSGDYNEQFF	TGTGCCAGTAGTCAGACTAGCGGGGATTACAATGAGCAGTTCTTC
16	TRBJ2-3	TRBD2	.	TRBV12-5	CASGSQTSGGWDTQYF	TGTGCTAGTGGTTCCCAGACTAGCGGGGGTTGGGATACGCAGTATTTT
13	TRBJ2-5	.	.	TRBV6-5	CASSYDRGETQYF	TGTGCCAGCAGTTACGATCGGGGGGAGACCCAGTACTTC
14	TRBJ1-2	TRBD1	many	TRBV27	CASSSPQGADGYTF	TGTGCCAGCAGTTCCCCACAGGGGGCGGATGGCTACACCTTC
14	TRBJ2-5	.	few	TRBV6-1	CASSELGAGETQYF	TGTGCCAGCAGTGAATTGGGGGCCGGAGAGACCCAGTACTTC
16	TRBJ2-2	TRBD1	many	TRBV10-3	CATTDSDRVNTGELFF	TGTGCCACCACAGACTCAGACAGGGTTAACACCGGGGAGCTGTTTTTT
14	TRBJ1-5	.	few	TRBV7-9	CASLVSQVLQPQHF	TGTGCCAGCCTTGTCTCCCAGGTCCTTCAGCCCCAGCATTTT
12	TRBJ1-4	.	.	TRBV7-9	CASSLDLEKLFF	TGTGCCAGCAGCTTAGACCTTGAAAAACTGTTTTTT
18	TRBJ1-2	TRBD1	.	TRBV25-1	CASSEGMVDRERLDGYTF	TGTGCCAGCAGTGAAGGGATGGTGGACAGGGAGAGACTAGATGGCTACACCTTC
13	TRBJ2-2	TRBD1	many	TRBV20-1	CSAWDRGTGELFF	TGCAGTGCTTGGGACAGGGGCACCGGGGAGCTGTTTTTT
15	TRBJ2-1	TRBD2	few	TRBV28	CASSSLAGPYNEQFF	TGTGCCAGCAGTTCGCTAGCGGGCCCTTACAATGAGCAGTTCTTC
13	TRBJ1-5	.	many	TRBV20-1	CSAGGDSNQPQHF	TGCAGTGCAGGGGGGGATAGCAATCAGCCCCAGCATTTT
14	TRBJ1-1	.	many	TRBV6-4	CASSDSIGSTEAFF	TGTGCCAGCAGTGACTCGATAGGGTCGACTGAAGCTTTCTTT
15	TRBJ2-7	TRBD2	few	TRBV14	CASSQVAGGYYEQYF	TGTGCCAGCAGCCAAGTAGCGGGGGGATACTACGAGCAGTACTTC
16	TRBJ2-2	TRBD2	.	TRBV19	CASSDSTGLRTGELFF	TGTGCCAGTAGTGACTCGACGGGACTACGCACCGGGGAGCTGTTTTTT
19	TRBJ2-1	TRBD2	.	TRBV9	CASSPSRPRASGFYNEQFF	TGTGCCAGCAGCCCGAGTAGGCCCCGGGCTAGCGGGTTCTACAATGAGCAGTTCTTC
15	TRBJ2-7	.	.	TRBV6-5	CSSSYSPLRPYEQYF	TGTTCCAGCAGTTACTCGCCTCTACGACCCTACGAGCAGTACTTC
12	TRBJ1-2	.	.	TRBV6-2/TRBV6-3	CASSYGAYGYTF	TGTGCCAGCAGTTACGGAGCCTATGGCTACACCTTC
13	TRBJ2-7	.	many	TRBV2	CASGEARAYEQYF	TGTGCCAGCGGGGAGGCCAGGGCCTACGAGCAGTACTTC
16	TRBJ2-3	TRBD2	.	TRBV6-5	CASSYGSGGYTDTQYF	TGTGCCAGCAGTTACGGTAGCGGGGGTTACACAGATACGCAGTATTTT
13	TRBJ1-6	.	.	TRBV7-9	CASRGTGDSPLHF	TGTGCCAGCAGGGGGACGGGGGATTCACCCCTCCACTTT
17	TRBJ2-5	TRBD2	many	TRBV9	CASSVELGLATRETQYF	TGTGCCAGCAGCGTAGAATTGGGACTAGCTACCAGGGAGACCCAGTACTTC
15	TRBJ2-7	.	few	TRBV18	CASSPVGKGPYEQYF	TGTGCCAGCTCACCAGTCGGTAAGGGGCCCTACGAGCAGTACTTC
14	TRBJ2-5	.	many	TRBV5-5	CASSYPFGLETQYF	TGTGCCAGCAGCTATCCCTTCGGACTCGAGACCCAGTACTTC
13	TRBJ2-3	.	few	TRBV9	CASSPLRADTQYF	TGTGCCAGCAGCCCCCTGAGAGCCGATACGCAGTATTTT
14	TRBJ1-2	.	.	TRBV11-2	CASSSNGYNYGYTF	TGTGCCAGCAGCTCAAACGGTTATAACTATGGCTACACCTTC
18	TRBJ1-6	.	few	TRBV20-1	CSARDQEPLSSYNSPLHF	TGCAGTGCTAGAGATCAGGAGCCCTTGAGCTCCTATAATTCACCCCTCCACTTT
12	TRBJ2-3	.	few	TRBV6-5	CASSTFTGPPRF	TGTGCCAGCAGTACCTTTACAGGCCCGCCACGTTTT
14	TRBJ1-1	TRBD1	few	TRBV7-9	CASSFDREVAEAFF	TGTGCCAGCAGCTTCGACAGGGAGGTAGCTGAAGCTTTCTTT
13	TRBJ2-7	TRBD1	many	TRBV5-1	CASSQGQQYEQYF	TGCGCCAGCAGCCAGGGACAGCAATACGAGCAGTACTTC
14	TRBJ1-6	.	.	TRBV4-1	CASSQDGSNSPLHF	TGCGCCAGCAGCCAAGACGGAAGTAATTCACCCCTCCACTTT
12	TRBJ2-1	.	many	TRBV4-2	CASSQEHREQFF	TGTGCCAGCAGCCAAGAACATCGAGAGCAGTTCTTC
12	TRBJ2-7	.	.	TRBV6-5	CASRDLNYEQYF	TGTGCCAGCAGGGATCTTAACTACGAGCAGTACTTC
15	TRBJ1-1	.	many	TRBV21-1	CASSKGGVSYTEAFF	TGTGCCAGCAGCAAGGGGGGGGTTTCGTACACTGAAGCTTTCTTT